This TCR beta chain is from a study of blood T cell repertoires in COVID-19. The CDR3 contains 14 residues. CDR1 and CDR2 (germline): LNHDA, SQIVND (reference sequence). J gave up 1 base and V 5 bases, and 5 bases lay outside the gene matches. Repertoires were generated with immunoSEQ multiplex PCR, while TCRdb's copy carries only in-frame clones and drops some. The sample yields around 480,000 clones, approximately 88% seen once. The chain combines TRBV19 with TRBJ2-7; TRBD2 matches at 7 bases. Sequencing input: peripheral blood. The sequence was collected from a woman aged 45-65 years with COVID-19, enrolled during active disease. CDR3 in DNA: TGTGCCAGTAGTTTTGGGAGGGCTTCCTACGAGCAGTACTTC. Translating gives CASSFGRASYEQYF.